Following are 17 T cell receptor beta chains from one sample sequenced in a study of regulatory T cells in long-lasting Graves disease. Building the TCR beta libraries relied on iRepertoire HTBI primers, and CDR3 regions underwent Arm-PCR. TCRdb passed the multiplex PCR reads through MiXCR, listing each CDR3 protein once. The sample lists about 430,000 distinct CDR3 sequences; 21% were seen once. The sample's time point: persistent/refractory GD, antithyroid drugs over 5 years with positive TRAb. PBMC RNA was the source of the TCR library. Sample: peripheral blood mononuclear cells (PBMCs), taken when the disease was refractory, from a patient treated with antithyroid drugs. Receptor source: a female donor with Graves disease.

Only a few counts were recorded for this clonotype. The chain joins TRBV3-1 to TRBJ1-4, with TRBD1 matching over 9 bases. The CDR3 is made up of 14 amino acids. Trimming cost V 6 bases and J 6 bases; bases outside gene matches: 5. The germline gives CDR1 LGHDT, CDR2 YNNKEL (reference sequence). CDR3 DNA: TGTGCCAGCAGGGGGGGACAGGGTTATGAAAAACTGTTTTTT. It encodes CASRGGQGYEKLFF. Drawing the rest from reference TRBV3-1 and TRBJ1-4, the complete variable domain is DTAVSQTPKYLVTQMGNDKSIKCEQNLGHDTMYWYKQDSKKFLKIMFSYNNKELIINETVPNRFSPKSPDKAHLNLHINSLELGDSAVYFCASRGGQGYEKLFFGSGTQLSVL.

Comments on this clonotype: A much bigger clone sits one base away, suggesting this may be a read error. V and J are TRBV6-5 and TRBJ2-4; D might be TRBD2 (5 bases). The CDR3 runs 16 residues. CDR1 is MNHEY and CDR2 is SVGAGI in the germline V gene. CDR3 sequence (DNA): TGTGCCAGCAGTTATGGCTTGGGAGTAGCCAAAAACACTCAGTACTTC. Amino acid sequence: CASSYGLGVAKNTQYF.

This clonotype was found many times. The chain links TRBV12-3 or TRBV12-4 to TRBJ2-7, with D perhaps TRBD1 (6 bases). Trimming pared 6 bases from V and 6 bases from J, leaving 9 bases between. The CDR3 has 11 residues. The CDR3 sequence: CASSTGTEQYF. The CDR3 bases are TGTGCCAGCAGCACAGGGACCGAGCAGTACTTC.

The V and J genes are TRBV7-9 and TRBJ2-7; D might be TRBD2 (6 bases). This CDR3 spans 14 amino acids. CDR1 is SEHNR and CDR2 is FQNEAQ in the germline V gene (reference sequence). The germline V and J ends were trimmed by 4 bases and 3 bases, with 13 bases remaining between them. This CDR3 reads CASSSPGLIYEQYF. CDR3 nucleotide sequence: TGTGCCAGCAGCTCACCGGGACTGATCTACGAGCAGTACTTC.

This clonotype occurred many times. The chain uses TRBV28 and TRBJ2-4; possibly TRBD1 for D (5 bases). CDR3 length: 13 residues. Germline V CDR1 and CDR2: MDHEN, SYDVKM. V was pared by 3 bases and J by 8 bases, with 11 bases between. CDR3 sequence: CASSLPGKDIQYF. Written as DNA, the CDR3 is TGTGCCAGCAGTTTGCCAGGGAAGGACATTCAGTACTTC.

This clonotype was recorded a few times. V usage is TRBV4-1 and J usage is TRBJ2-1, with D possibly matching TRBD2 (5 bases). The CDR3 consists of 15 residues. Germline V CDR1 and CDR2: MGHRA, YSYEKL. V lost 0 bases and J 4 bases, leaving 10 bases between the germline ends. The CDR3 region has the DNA TGCGCCAGCAGCCAAGACTCTAGCCGATACAATGAGCAGTTCTTC. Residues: CASSQDSSRYNEQFF.

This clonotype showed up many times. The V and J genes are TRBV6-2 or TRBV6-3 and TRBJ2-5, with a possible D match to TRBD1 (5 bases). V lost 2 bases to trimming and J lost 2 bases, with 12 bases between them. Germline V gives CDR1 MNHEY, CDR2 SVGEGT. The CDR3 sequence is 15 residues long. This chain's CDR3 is CASSYRGSGQETQYF. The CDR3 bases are TGTGCCAGCAGTTACAGGGGTTCCGGGCAAGAGACCCAGTACTTC.

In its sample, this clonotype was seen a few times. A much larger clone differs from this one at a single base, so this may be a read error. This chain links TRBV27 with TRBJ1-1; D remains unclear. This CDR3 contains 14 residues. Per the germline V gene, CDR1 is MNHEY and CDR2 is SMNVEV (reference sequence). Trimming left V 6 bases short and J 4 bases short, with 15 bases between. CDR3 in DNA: TGTGCCAGCAGGGTGAGTTCCGGCACCACTGAAGCTTTCTTT. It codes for CASRVSSGTTEAFF.

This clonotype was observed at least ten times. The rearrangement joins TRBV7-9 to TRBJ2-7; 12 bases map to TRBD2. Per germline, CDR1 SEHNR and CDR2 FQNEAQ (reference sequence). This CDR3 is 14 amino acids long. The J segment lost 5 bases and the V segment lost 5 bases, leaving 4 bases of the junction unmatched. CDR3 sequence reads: CASSLLAGGDEQYF. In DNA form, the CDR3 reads TGTGCCAGCAGCCTTCTAGCGGGAGGGGACGAGCAGTACTTC.

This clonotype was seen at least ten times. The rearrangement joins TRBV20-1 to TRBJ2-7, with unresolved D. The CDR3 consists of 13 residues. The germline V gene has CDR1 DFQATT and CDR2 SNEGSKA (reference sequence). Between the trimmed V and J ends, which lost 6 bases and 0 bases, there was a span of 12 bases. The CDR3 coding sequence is TGCAGTGCCTTAGACGGTTACTCCTACGAGCAGTACTTC. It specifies CSALDGYSYEQYF.

CDR3 residues: CASSRGQAYNEQFF. DNA of the CDR3: TGTGCCAGCAGTCGTGGACAGGCTTACAATGAGCAGTTCTTC. V gene TRBV2 combines with J gene TRBJ2-1; 7 nucleotides agree with TRBD1. Germline assignment: CDR1 SNHLY and CDR2 FYNNEI. The CDR3 runs to 14 residues. V lost 5 bases and J lost 4; bases outside the gene matches: 5.

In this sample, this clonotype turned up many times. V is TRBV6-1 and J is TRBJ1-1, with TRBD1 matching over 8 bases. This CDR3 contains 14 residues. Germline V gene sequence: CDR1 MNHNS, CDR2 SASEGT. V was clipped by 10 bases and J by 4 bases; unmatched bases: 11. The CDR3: CATHRGGQGTEAFF. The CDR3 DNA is TGTGCCACCCACCGGGGAGGACAGGGCACTGAAGCTTTCTTT.

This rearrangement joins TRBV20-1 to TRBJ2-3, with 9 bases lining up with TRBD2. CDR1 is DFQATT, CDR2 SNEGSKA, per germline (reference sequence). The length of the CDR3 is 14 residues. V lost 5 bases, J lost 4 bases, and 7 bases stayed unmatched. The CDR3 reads CSAVAGVLADTQYF. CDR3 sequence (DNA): TGCAGTGCTGTAGCGGGAGTGTTGGCAGATACGCAGTATTTT.

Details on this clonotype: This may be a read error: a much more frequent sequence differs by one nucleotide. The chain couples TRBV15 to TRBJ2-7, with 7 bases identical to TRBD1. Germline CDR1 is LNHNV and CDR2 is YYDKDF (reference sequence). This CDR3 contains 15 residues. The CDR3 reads CATRSRDRNSYEQYF. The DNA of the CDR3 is TGTGCCACCCGCAGTCGGGACAGAAACTCCTACGAGCAGTACTTC.

The DNA for the CDR3 is TGTGCCACCAGCATCCGAGGTCCGGGACAAGGATGGAATCAGCCCCAGCATTTT. Translating it yields CATSIRGPGQGWNQPQHF. This chain uses TRBV15 with TRBJ1-5, with D perhaps TRBD1 (6 bases). V was shortened by 4 bases and J by 4 bases, with 23 bases between the two germline ends. Germline V gene data show CDR1 as LNHNV and CDR2 as YYDKDF (reference sequence). The CDR3 loop spans 18 amino acids.

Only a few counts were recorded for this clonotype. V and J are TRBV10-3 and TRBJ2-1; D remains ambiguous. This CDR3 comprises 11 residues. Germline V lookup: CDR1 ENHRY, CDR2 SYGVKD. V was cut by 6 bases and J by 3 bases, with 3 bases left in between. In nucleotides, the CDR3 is TGTGCCATCAGGGACTACAATGAGCAGTTCTTC. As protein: CAIRDYNEQFF.

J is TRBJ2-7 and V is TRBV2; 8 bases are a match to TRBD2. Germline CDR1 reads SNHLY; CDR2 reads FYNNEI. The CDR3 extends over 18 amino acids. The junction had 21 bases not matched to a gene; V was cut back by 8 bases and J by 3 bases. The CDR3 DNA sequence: TGTGCCAGCCAGTGGAGAGCGGGAGTGGACCTGGACCGCTACGAGCAGTACTTC. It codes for CASQWRAGVDLDRYEQYF.